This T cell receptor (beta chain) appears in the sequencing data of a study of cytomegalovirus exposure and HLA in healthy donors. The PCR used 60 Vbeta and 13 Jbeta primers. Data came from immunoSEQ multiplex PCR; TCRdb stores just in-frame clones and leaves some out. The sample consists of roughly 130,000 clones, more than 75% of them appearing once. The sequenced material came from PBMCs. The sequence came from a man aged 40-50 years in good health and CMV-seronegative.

In DNA form, the CDR3 reads TGTGCCAGCAGAGACAGGGGCAAAAACAACTATGGCTACACCTTC. It specifies CASRDRGKNNYGYTF. V usage is TRBV27 and J usage is TRBJ1-2; TRBD1 matches at 8 bases. The trim removed 6 bases at V and 2 bases at J, leaving 8 bases unmatched. There are 15 residues in the CDR3. Per germline, CDR1 MNHEY and CDR2 SMNVEV (reference sequence).